This record concerns one TCR beta chain sequence. The repertoire was sequenced with immunoSEQ multiplex PCR; TCRdb's copy has only in-frame clones and lacks some. The sample consists of about 260,000 clones, 70% to 90% of them appearing once. The sample originates from a study of blood T cell repertoires in COVID-19. Germline trimming cut 2 bases from V and 0 bases from J; bases unmatched to any gene: 11. CDR3 length: 18 residues. CDR1 is SGHDT and CDR2 is YYEEEE in the germline V gene. The sample was peripheral blood. The chain has TRBV5-6 and TRBJ1-5, with 7 bases aligning to TRBD1. This TCR derives from a human donor in a cohort sampled during active COVID-19. The CDR3, as DNA: TGTGCCAGCAGCTTTCAATCGGGACAGAGATATAGCAATCAGCCCCAGCATTTT. Its translation is CASSFQSGQRYSNQPQHF.